These 3 T cell receptor beta chains originate from one sample sequenced in a study of response to subunit inactivated influenza vaccine. TCRdb processed the RT-PCR reads anew with MiXCR; each CDR3 protein has one entry. The sample has fewer than 700,000 distinct CDR3 sequences; under 15% are singletons. Sequences were derived from PBMCs from blood, sampled roughly 48 days after vaccination. These receptors were collected from a man aged 50 to 59 who received an inactivated influenza vaccine.

This clonotype has a count of ten or more. The CDR3 bases are TGCGCCAGCACCTCCGGACAGGGGATCAGGAACACTGAAGCTTTCTTT. It is translated as CASTSGQGIRNTEAFF. The chain uses TRBV5-1 and TRBJ1-1, with 9 bases matching TRBD1. J was trimmed by 1 base and V by 6 bases; bases with no gene match: 10. This CDR3 is built from 16 residues. Germline lookup yields CDR1 SGHRS and CDR2 YFSETQ.

This clonotype was counted between two and nine times. The chain carries TRBV4-3 and TRBJ2-7, with 8 bases aligning to TRBD2. Per the germline V gene, CDR1 is LGHNA and CDR2 is YSLEER. The CDR3 covers 16 residues. Trimming at V came to 0 bases and at J to 2 bases, leaving 6 bases not matched to a gene. CDR3 DNA: TGCGCCAGCAGCCAAGATCTTAACGGGGGGGCCTACGAGCAGTACTTC. Amino acid sequence: CASSQDLNGGAYEQYF.

This clonotype was counted only a few times. The chain uses TRBV20-1 and TRBJ2-1; 8 bases map to TRBD2. CDR3 length: 14 amino acids. J gave up 7 bases and V 4 bases, and 9 bases lay outside the gene matches. Germline V gives CDR1 DFQATT, CDR2 SNEGSKA (reference sequence). Here the CDR3 DNA reads TGCAGTGCTATTGCCGGCGGGAGGTTGAATGAGCAGTTCTTC. It encodes CSAIAGGRLNEQFF.